Below, one TCR beta chain is given with its context. As handled by the study authors: Amplifying reference gene primers gave estimates of nucleated cell counts. Sequenced by immunoSEQ multiplex PCR; TCRdb stores in-frame clones only, minus some. V and J calls and clone size are those listed in that table; D and trimming were worked out from the DNA. Found here are 120,000 to 150,000 clones, around 81% of them singletons; the top ten hold around 8.6%. The record originates from a study of blood T cell repertoires in COVID-19. About the study: The United States, Italy and Spain were the sources of the acute and convalescent COVID-19 samples. PBMCs, B-cell-depleted T cells, or T cells provided the cDNA or gDNA that made up the material.

Germline trimming cut 0 bases from V and 5 bases from J; bases unmatched to any gene: 7. Germline V gene sequence: CDR1 SGHNT, CDR2 YYREEE (reference sequence). The length of the CDR3 is 16 residues. The sequence came from a human donor in a cohort sampled during active COVID-19. Specimen: peripheral blood. The rearrangement uses TRBV5-4 and TRBJ2-2, with 7 bases that match TRBD1. CDR3: CASSLDRGQVTGELFF. In DNA, the CDR3 is TGTGCCAGCAGCTTGGATAGAGGACAGGTTACCGGGGAGCTGTTTTTT.